This paragraph covers one T cell receptor (beta chain) sequence. Germline CDR1 SGHRS, CDR2 YFSETQ. The V segment lost 4 bases and the J segment 2 bases; nucleotides outside the gene matches: 7. The CDR3 runs 15 residues. Methods used by the authors: Counts of nucleated cells, estimated from reference gene primer amplification, were obtained. TCRdb's table, derived via immunoSEQ multiplex PCR, lists solely in-frame clones and lacks some. The V and J calls and clone size were taken over from that table, and D and trimming were inferred from the DNA. The table includes fewer than 200,000 clones, around 84% detected once. The data belong to a study of blood T cell repertoires in COVID-19. About the research overall: The analysed material was cDNA or gDNA that came from T cells, B-cell-depleted T cells, or PBMCs.

The V gene is TRBV5-1, the J gene TRBJ2-7, with 9 bases matching TRBD2. The receptor's source is a man aged 50-59 years who had recovered from COVID-19. The material sequenced was PBMCs or T cells enriched from blood (not recorded which). The CDR3 reads CASSERLAGTYEQYF. The CDR3 nucleotides read TGCGCCAGCAGCGAGAGGCTAGCGGGGACCTACGAGCAGTACTTC.